Reported below is one T cell receptor beta chain. The antigen is not known. Use of 60 Vbeta and 13 Jbeta primers characterized the PCR. Only in-frame clones appear in the TCRdb table, and some are missing; sequencing was by immunoSEQ multiplex PCR. The sample has 150,000 to 200,000 clones; roughly 80% are singletons. The sample originates from a study of cytomegalovirus exposure and HLA in healthy donors. Study in general: As released early, the data held 80 million to 90 million unique TCRs from HLA-typed donors. Study results and caveats: The authors assumed roughly uniform sequencing depth across donors for presence/absence analyses. Sequencing had likely introduced a cluster of highly shared sequence variants as an artifact. Most subjects' HLA-A and HLA-B alleles were reportedly predicted from TCR beta sequences.

Specimen: PBMCs. The origin of this receptor is a woman in her late teens or twenties in good health and CMV-seronegative.

The CDR3 loop reads CAWGTAENQPQHF. In DNA, the CDR3 is TGTGCCTGGGGGACAGCAGAGAATCAGCCCCAGCATTTT. The chain uses TRBV30 and TRBJ1-5, with TRBD1 identical over 7 bases. The germline gives CDR1 GTSNPN, CDR2 SVGIG (reference sequence). Trimming removed 5 bases from V and 4 bases from J; junction bases left unmatched: 5. CDR3 length: 13 amino acids.